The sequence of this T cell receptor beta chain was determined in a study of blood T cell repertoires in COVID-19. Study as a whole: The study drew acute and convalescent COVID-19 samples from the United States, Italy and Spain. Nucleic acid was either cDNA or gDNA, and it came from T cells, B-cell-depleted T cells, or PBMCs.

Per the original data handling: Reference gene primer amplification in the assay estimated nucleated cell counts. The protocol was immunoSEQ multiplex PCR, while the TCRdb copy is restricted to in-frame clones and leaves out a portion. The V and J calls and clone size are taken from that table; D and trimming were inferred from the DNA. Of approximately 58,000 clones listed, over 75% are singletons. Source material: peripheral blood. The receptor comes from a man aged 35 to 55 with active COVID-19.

CDR3 region: CAIKAGQGWEQYF. Here the CDR3 DNA reads TGTGCCATCAAAGCGGGACAGGGGTGGGAGCAGTACTTC. The chain joins TRBV10-3 to TRBJ2-7; 10 bases agree with TRBD1. The CDR3 extends over 13 amino acids. Germline-derived CDR1 and CDR2 are ENHRY and SYGVKD. Unmatched junction bases numbered 7, after V lost 7 bases and J lost 7 bases.